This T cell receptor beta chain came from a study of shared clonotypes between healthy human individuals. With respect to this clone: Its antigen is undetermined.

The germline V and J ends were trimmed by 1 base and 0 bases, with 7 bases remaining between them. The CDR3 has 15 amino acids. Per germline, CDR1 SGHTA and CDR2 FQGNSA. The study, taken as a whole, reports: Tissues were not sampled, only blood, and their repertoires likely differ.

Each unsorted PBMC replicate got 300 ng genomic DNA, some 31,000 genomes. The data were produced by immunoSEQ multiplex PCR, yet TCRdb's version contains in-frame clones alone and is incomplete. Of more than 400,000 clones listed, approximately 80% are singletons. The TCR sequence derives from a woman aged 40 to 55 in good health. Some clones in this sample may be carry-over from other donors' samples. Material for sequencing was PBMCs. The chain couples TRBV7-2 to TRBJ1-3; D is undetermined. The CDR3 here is CASSLGRPSGNTIYF. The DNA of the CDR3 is TGTGCCAGCAGCTTAGGGAGACCCTCTGGAAACACCATATATTTT.